This TCR beta chain was captured by sequencing in a study of T cells in Graves' hyperthyroidism and ophthalmopathy. The study excluded patients with uncontrolled infection, other autoimmune disease, pregnancy or lactation. TCR beta CDR3 sequences were amplified from RNA transcripts. The TCR CDR3 first-round RT-PCR relied on the HTBI primer set. TCRdb called the multiplex PCR reads again in MiXCR, with one record for every CDR3 protein. The table lists some 600,000 distinct CDR3 sequences, about 15% of them singletons. On this clonotype: A read error may account for a junction end that differs from germline.

The germline CDR1 and CDR2 sequences are SGHKS and YYEKEE (reference sequence). The CDR3 is made up of 15 amino acids. This clonotype was sampled from a woman aged 30 to 39 with Graves' hyperthyroidism that later progressed to Graves' ophthalmopathy. The chain combines TRBV5-5 with TRBJ1-2, with a weak D call TRBD1 (6 bases). Sequencing input: blood. CDR3 protein: CASSHPAGGNYGYTF. CDR3 bases: TGCGCCAGCAGCCACCCAGCCGGGGGCAACTATGGCTACACCTTC. The variable domain in full, completed from reference TRBV5-5 and TRBJ1-2, reads DAGVTQSPTHLIKTRGQQVTLRCSPISGHKSVSWYQQVLGQGPQFIFQYYEKEERGRGNFPDRFSARQFPNYSSELNVNALLLGDSALYLCASSHPAGGNYGYTFGSGTRLTVV.